The 8 T cell receptor beta chains presented below share a single source sample, sequenced in a study of glioma-infiltrating T cells. The iRepertoire nested amplicon-rescue multiplex PCR amplified TCR alpha and beta CDR3s from RNA. Each CDR3 protein gets one entry after TCRdb re-called the multiplex PCR reads with MiXCR. The sample shows some 160,000 distinct CDR3 sequences, roughly 45% of them seen only once. Sequencing used glioma tissue, nonneoplastic brain tissue, or PBMCs (not recorded which). These receptors all stem from a human donor with low-grade glioma or glioblastoma, undergoing nonglioma brain surgery, or in good health (not recorded which).

A word on this clonotype: A much larger clone is a single base away; this may be a read error. This is likely a read error, given that the CDR3 carries no conserved phenylalanine or tryptophan at its end. The chain links TRBV14 to TRBJ1-1, with no clear D. CDR1 and CDR2 from the germline V gene are SGHDN and FVKESK. The CDR3 is 16 residues long. V lost 4 bases to trimming and J lost 3 bases, with 18 bases between them. The CDR3 region has the DNA TGTGCCAGCAGCCTAAGACGGCCGGCAGATCACACTGAAGCTTTCTCT. Translated, it gives CASSLRRPADHTEAFS.

In the case of this clonotype: This may arise from a read error, as a much more abundant clone is one base away. The chain uses TRBV7-2 and TRBJ2-1; D not certain. The germline V gene encodes CDR1 SGHTA and CDR2 FQGNSA. CDR3 length equals 15 residues. DNA for the CDR3: TGTGCCAGCAGCGCCGACCTGCCCTCTTACAATGAGCAGTTATTC. It yields the protein CASSADLPSYNEQLF.

The chain links TRBV2 to TRBJ2-3; D gene uncertain. Trimming removed 6 bases from V and 6 bases from J, with 22 bases in between. Germline lookup yields CDR1 SNHLY and CDR2 FYNNEI. This CDR3 spans 16 amino acids. CDR3 nucleotide sequence: TGTGCCAGCAGAAAAAGCCCATCTGACGTATTCGATACGCAGTATTTT. Amino acid sequence: CASRKSPSDVFDTQYF.

This clonotype was recorded many times. This chain's CDR3 is CASSYSGGPLKTEQFF. CDR3 coding DNA: TGTGCCAGCAGTTACTCCGGGGGACCCCTAAAAACTGAGCAGTTCTTC. The V and J genes are TRBV6-6 and TRBJ2-1, with D possibly matching TRBD2 (6 bases). Trimming removed 0 bases at V and 9 bases at J, with 18 bases between. This CDR3 spans 16 amino acids. CDR1 is MNHNY, CDR2 SVGAGI, per germline (reference sequence).

About this clonotype itself: A much larger clonotype is one base distant, so this may be a read error. The V call is TRBV20-1, the J call TRBJ2-5, with a tentative D call TRBD1 (6 bases). The length of the CDR3 is 12 residues. Germline V gene sequence: CDR1 DFQATT, CDR2 SNEGSKA (reference sequence). For the CDR3, the DNA is TGCAGTGCAGAACAGGGATTGGAGACCCAGAACTTC. Encoded protein: CSAEQGLETQNF.

This clonotype has more than one count but fewer than ten. The rearrangement joins TRBV4-2 to TRBJ2-3; 9 nucleotides match TRBD2. V was clipped by 5 bases and J by 6 bases; unmatched bases: 15. Germline CDR1 LGHNA, CDR2 YNFKEQ. This CDR3 has 17 residues. The CDR3 sequence is CASSFPQAGGFPDTQYF. CDR3 sequence (DNA): TGTGCCAGCAGCTTCCCTCAGGCGGGAGGGTTCCCCGATACGCAGTATTTT.

This clonotype was picked up many times. This chain uses TRBV6-6 with TRBJ1-3, with a weak D call TRBD1 (5 bases). The V end was cut by 2 bases, the J end by 1 base, with 9 bases between. The CDR3 runs 15 residues. CDR1 and CDR2 (germline): MNHNY, SVGAGI (reference sequence). The chain's CDR3 is CASSYTTDSGNTIYF. CDR3 sequence (DNA): TGTGCCAGCAGTTACACGACAGATTCTGGAAACACCATATATTTT.

There are a few counts of this clonotype. This may come from a read error, since a much larger clone is one base off. The genes are TRBV27 and TRBJ2-3; possibly TRBD2 for D (7 bases). The germline gives CDR1 MNHEY, CDR2 SMNVEV (reference sequence). The CDR3 spans 17 residues. Written as DNA, the CDR3 is TGTGCCAGCAGCTCCGGACGAGACAGGACGTCACAGACTAGCAGGCATTTT. This encodes CASSSGRDRTSQTSRHF.